This TCR beta chain stems from a study of neoadjuvant nivolumab and ipilimumab in lung cancer. Study outcomes and limitations: Only two of four nivolumab-treated tumors gained richness and clonality by surgery.

To note about this clone: Its antigen remains unknown.

Data came from immunoSEQ multiplex PCR; TCRdb stores just in-frame clones and leaves some out. In the table there are 8,500 to 10,000 clones, approximately 77% of which are singletons. Germline V lookup: CDR1 SGHDT, CDR2 YYEEEE. The CDR3 contains 15 residues. V lost 0 bases and J lost 1, with 7 bases in between. This chain links TRBV5-6 with TRBJ2-2; no clear D gene. The sequence was obtained from an adult with non-small cell lung cancer. Some clones in this sample may be carry-over from other donors' samples. The sequencing used tumor tissue, collected after neoadjuvant nivolumab, alone or with ipilimumab, at or shortly before surgery. This chain's CDR3 is CASSLAVENTGELFF. The CDR3 coding sequence is TGTGCCAGCAGCTTGGCCGTCGAGAACACCGGGGAGCTGTTTTTT.